The entry below describes one T cell receptor (beta chain). What it binds is unknown. This specimen comes from a study of T cell repertoires in ileal Crohn's disease. On the study more broadly: Under 40% were active smokers at surgery; median disease duration was roughly 7.9 years. Biopsies at the proximal margin of the resected specimen form MI samples.

Noted time point: proximal margin of the surgical specimen (macroscopically non-inflamed). Assay: immunoSEQ multiplex PCR; the TCRdb copy retains only in-frame clones and omits some. The sample lists 5,700 or so clones, around 79% occurring once. The CDR3 is 16 residues long. V lost 4 bases and J lost 3; bases outside the gene matches: 11. Germline assignment: CDR1 SGHVS and CDR2 FQNEAQ. General observations from the study: Every patient over 26.8% clonality showed endoscopic recurrence.

This sequence joins TRBV7-8 and TRBJ2-5, with 7 positions matching TRBD2. The sequencing input was ileal tissue. The receptor comes from an adult with Crohn's disease. CDR3 nucleotide sequence: TGTGCCAGCAGCTCCGGGGGGTCGTGGCGAGAAGAGACCCAGTACTTC. Translating it yields CASSSGGSWREETQYF.